The source of this T cell receptor (beta chain) is a study of cytomegalovirus exposure and HLA in healthy donors (dated by TCRdb to the late 2010s). For context, the study as a whole: In an earlier analysis of 587 of the donors, approximately 260 Gb of sequence data and approximately 100 million unique TCR beta sequences from 180 million or so T cells were reported. Around 300 gigabases of sequencing data and 70 million to 85 million unique TCR sequences were included in an early release covering roughly 600 HLA-typed donors. Of the 300 to 500 genotyped donors, over 80% were placed in the genetic ancestry cluster associated with self-reported Caucasian donors. The study was designed to test whether signatures of past pathogen exposure could be identified by cataloging public T cell receptors. The study profiled the T cell repertoires of fewer than 850 subjects by immunosequencing and related them to cytomegalovirus serostatus. Besides the first cohort of 500 to 700 subjects, a separate validation cohort made up of 120 different subjects was used. To predict cytomegalovirus infection status, the study combined high-throughput TCR immunosequencing, statistical association of individual TCRs with disease status, and machine learning. A later analysis re-examined previously published TCR beta repertoires from several hundred donors and added high-resolution HLA genotyping to investigate patterns of TCR occurrence. The later analysis used no new phenotypic data to find candidate immune exposures, relying instead on TCR beta sequences and their occurrence across donors. An earlier analysis of 500 to 650 of the donors applied high-throughput TCR beta sequencing to assess whether each TCR beta V gene segment acted as functional or pseudogenic. Donor age, sex, ethnicity and CMV serostatus were compiled alongside the repertoire data. A later genetic analysis used genome-wide SNP genotypes for about 60% of the roughly 670 donors, treating that subset as a discovery cohort. All discovery cohort repertoires had been generated using a single sequencing platform. Both class I and class II loci were covered by HLA typing, at four-digit resolution. The number of typed donors differed by locus: roughly 629-640 for A, B, C, DRB1 and DQB1; roughly 510 for DQA1; around 610 for DPA1; and 400 to 480 for DPB1. Roughly five DR-DQ haplotypes were handled as single units for association and clustering, since linkage in the cohort was strong. Among some 400 genotyped donors of the cohort, an average of approximately 200,000 unique TCR beta nucleotide sequences was sequenced per donor, of which about 19% were non-productive.

A remark on this clone: The antigen it binds to is not known. The record has no base qualities; no much larger clone is one base away.

The library was produced with the immunoSEQ multiplex PCR assay. A mixture of 60 forward primers for TCR Vbeta segments and 13 reverse primers for TCR Jbeta segments was used in the multiplex PCR. The CDR3 region of rearranged TCR beta genes was amplified from genomic DNA with a multiplex PCR assay. The amplified TCR beta libraries were sequenced on the Illumina HiSeq System as 87-base-pair reads. In the paper's pipeline: A later analysis tallied around 82 million unique TCR beta chains across the 666 repertoires, and approximately 9.9 million of those chains were shared by two or more donors. To remove PCR and sequencing errors, raw reads were error-corrected and collapsed into unique sequences using a nearest-neighbor algorithm that merged closely related sequences. Alignment of CDR3 sequences to IMGT reference sequences was used to assign V, D and J gene segments. For a sequence to be retained, a match of at least six nucleotides to both a V gene segment and a J gene segment was required. A rearrangement was called productive if the CDR3 had no stop codons and remained in frame with V and J, and every other rearrangement was called non-productive. CDR3 was defined by IMGT convention, running from the second conserved V-encoded cysteine to the conserved J-encoded phenylalanine. The earlier analysis of 550 to 650 of the donors excluded any sequence lacking an unambiguous match to a single V gene segment. In an earlier analysis of 500 to 750 of the donors, V segments were called functional above 56.7% productive rearrangements and were called segregating when the between-donor standard deviation exceeded 5%. To diagnose cytomegalovirus status from the catalog of TCR beta chain sequences, a statistical classification framework was built. In a later analysis, V and J genes were assigned by comparing TCR nucleotide sequences against IMGT/GENE-DB human TR gene sequences. In a later analysis, CDR3 sequences and most-parsimonious VDJ recombination scenarios were assigned using the TCRdist pipeline. In a later analysis, every TCR beta chain was defined by the combination of its CDR3 amino acid sequence and its V-gene family, and reads without a unique V-gene family were dropped. A later analysis removed 550 to 700 highly shared, low-generation-probability nucleotide sequences to deal with suspected cross-contamination and a sequencing artifact. In a later analysis, a clonal expansion index was calculated for each public chain from normalized within-repertoire ranks of inferred template counts. In a later analysis, generation probabilities were computed with a VDJ recombination model fitted to out-of-frame rearrangements, and the resulting probabilities were checked against IGoR. In a later analysis, TCR-TCR, TCR-HLA and TCR-CMV co-occurrence was scored with hypergeometric tests, and a repertoire-size bias correction was applied to TCR pairs. In a later analysis, false discovery rates were estimated by permuting HLA or CMV assignments 20 times. A later analysis grouped co-occurring TCRs with DBSCAN, adding TCRdist sequence similarity when clustering within HLA-allele-positive subsets. Repertoires with fewer than 30,000 or more than 120,000 public chains, plus five repertoires with anomalous nucleotide sharing, were excluded from co-occurrence clustering. TCRdb obtained this table from immuneACCESS and retained in-frame rearrangements with V and J assigned. These tables miss some clones; where compared with another copy, unresolved V genes account for less than half of the shortfall, and the remainder is unexplained. From that table come the V and J calls and clone size; the DNA was used to work out D and trimming. The sample profile shows under 200,000 clones; 81% of them were found once. The ten top clones hold around 4% of the sample.

In total, roughly 670 healthy bone marrow donors made up the cohort. At the time of sampling, all cohort members were nominally healthy, though unrecorded immune exposures were likely present. The donor was CMV seronegative and was included in the group of about 400 seronegative cohort members. A peripheral blood sample was collected from each donor, and TCR beta sequencing was performed on peripheral blood mononuclear cells. Genomic DNA was extracted from the blood cell samples with the Qiagen DNeasy Blood Extraction Kit. On the study overall, not on this receptor specifically: According to a later analysis, TCR association rates differed among HLA loci, with DRB1 alleles showing the most associated TCRs and HLA-C alleles showing the fewest. Some IMGT-functional V segments, including TRBV6-2 and TRBV6-3, could not be distinguished by the 87-base-pair reads and were therefore excluded. An association between a missense DCLRE1C variant and V-gene and J-gene trimming of TCR beta chains was found in a later genetic analysis and replicated in an independent cohort. In the study, 150 to 200 TCR beta chains were listed as associated with cytomegalovirus. In a later analysis, HLA-associated TCR beta chains showed more clonal expansion and lower generation probabilities than non-associated chains that were equally common. It was suggested by the authors that the approach could potentially be generalized to other disease states and immunological phenotypes. According to a later genetic analysis, donors in an Asian-associated ancestry cluster had fewer N-insertions in productive TCRs than the roughly 700-donor mean. While some public TCRs were present in many individuals, most TCR sequences turned up only very rarely across donors. A further reported finding was that TCR beta sequences accurately predicted the HLA-A and HLA-B alleles for most subjects in the first cohort. The presence/absence analyses assumed that sequencing depth was roughly uniform across donors, and that assumption may not be true. In a later analysis, most CMV-associated TCR beta chains were found to appear HLA-restricted, with HLA associations seemingly driven largely by CMV exposure. Because counts were too low, some 17 rarely observed V segments, including chromosome 9 orphons, were excluded from the earlier analysis of roughly 580 of the donors. At a false discovery rate of 0.05, a later analysis linked 16,951 TCR beta sequences to specific HLA alleles. Because HLA typing was missing for some donors at each locus, association tests included only the typed subset. Linkage disequilibrium might explain the correlated functional status among segregating V segments, but an unknown experimental factor could not be ruled out. A group of highly shared sequence variants was considered likely to be a technical artifact of the sequencing pipeline. In an earlier analysis of more than 500 of the donors, most TCR beta V segments appeared in productive rearrangements about 90% or about 30% of the time, broadly matching IMGT annotations. Cytomegalovirus status was reported to be diagnosed by the classifier with high specificity and sensitivity in both the original and validation cohorts. In a later analysis, several top co-occurrence clusters were reported to appear linked to parvovirus B19, influenza, CMV and Epstein-Barr virus. CMV serostatus was the only immune exposure information available for the cohort. Three of the identified cytomegalovirus-associated TCR beta chains were confirmed in vitro to be specific for cytomegalovirus antigens. Assigning TCR associations to individual alleles was difficult when HLA alleles, especially DR and DQ, strongly co-occurred. The cohort was sequenced for TCR beta chains only, and without alpha or paired-chain data the features that could be detected were limited.

The CDR3 starts with the cysteine, ends with the phenylalanine, and has 15 residues. Just the 45-base CDR3 DNA is kept, in frame starting at base 1. Per the germline V gene, SQVTM is the CDR1 and ANQGSEA is the CDR2. Ends trimmed: V by 3 bases, J by 1 base; bases unmatched to a gene: 5. This clonotype was obtained from a man aged 45-65 years in good health and CMV-seronegative. The sequencing input was PBMCs. The V and J segments used are TRBV29-1 and TRBJ2-3; TRBD2 lines up with 9 middle nucleotides. The DNA reads TGCAGCGTTGAGATGTTAGCGGGGGGCACAGATACGCAGTATTTT. It translates to CSVEMLAGGTDTQYF.